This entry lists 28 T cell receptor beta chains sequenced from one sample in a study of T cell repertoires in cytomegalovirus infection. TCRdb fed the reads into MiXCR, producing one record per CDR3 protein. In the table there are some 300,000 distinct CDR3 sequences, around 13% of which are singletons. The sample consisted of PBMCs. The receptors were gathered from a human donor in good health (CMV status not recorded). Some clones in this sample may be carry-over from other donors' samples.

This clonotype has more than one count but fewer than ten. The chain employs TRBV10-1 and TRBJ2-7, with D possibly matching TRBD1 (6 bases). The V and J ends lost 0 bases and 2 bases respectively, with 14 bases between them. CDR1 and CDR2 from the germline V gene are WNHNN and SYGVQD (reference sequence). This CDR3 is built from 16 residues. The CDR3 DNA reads TGCGCCAGCAGTGAGTCGGAGGACAGCGTTCCCTACGAGCAGTACTTC. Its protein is CASSESEDSVPYEQYF.

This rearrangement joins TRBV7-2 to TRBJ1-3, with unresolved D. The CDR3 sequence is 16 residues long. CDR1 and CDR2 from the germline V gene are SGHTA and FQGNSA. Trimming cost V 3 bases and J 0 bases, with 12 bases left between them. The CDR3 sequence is CASSFLSGSSGNTIYF. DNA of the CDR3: TGTGCCAGCAGCTTCCTGTCAGGCAGCTCTGGAAACACCATATATTTT.

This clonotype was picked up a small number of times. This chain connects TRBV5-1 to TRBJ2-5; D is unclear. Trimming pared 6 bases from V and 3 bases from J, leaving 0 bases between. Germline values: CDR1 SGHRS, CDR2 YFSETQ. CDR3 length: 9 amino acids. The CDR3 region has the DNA TGCGCCAGCAAAGAGACCCAGTACTTC. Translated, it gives CASKETQYF.

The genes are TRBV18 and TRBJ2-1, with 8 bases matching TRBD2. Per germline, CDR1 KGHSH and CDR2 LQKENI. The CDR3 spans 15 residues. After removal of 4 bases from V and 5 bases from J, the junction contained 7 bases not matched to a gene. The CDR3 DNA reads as TGTGCCAGCTCACTAAGCGGGAGTGGCCACAATGAGCAGTTCTTC. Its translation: CASSLSGSGHNEQFF.

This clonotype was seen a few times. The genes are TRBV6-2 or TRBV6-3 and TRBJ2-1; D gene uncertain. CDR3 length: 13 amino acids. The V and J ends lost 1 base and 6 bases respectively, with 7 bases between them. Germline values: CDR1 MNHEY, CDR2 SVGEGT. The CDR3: CASSYFLSNEQFF. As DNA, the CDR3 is TGTGCCAGCAGTTACTTCCTGTCCAATGAGCAGTTCTTC.

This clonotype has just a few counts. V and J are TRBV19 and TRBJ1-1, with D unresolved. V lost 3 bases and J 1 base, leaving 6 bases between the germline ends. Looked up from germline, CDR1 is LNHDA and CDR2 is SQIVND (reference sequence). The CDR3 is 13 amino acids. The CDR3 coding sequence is TGTGCCAGTAGTATCGGTCAGAACACTGAAGCTTTCTTT. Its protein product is CASSIGQNTEAFF.

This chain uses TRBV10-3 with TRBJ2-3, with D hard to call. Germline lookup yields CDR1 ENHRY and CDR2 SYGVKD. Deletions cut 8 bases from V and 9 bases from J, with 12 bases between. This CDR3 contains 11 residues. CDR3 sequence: CAIGDPATQYF. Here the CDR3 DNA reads TGTGCCATCGGAGACCCGGCAACGCAGTATTTT.

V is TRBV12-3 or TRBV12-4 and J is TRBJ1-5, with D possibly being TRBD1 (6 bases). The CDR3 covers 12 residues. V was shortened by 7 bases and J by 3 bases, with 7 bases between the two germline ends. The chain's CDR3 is CASNRDNQPQHF. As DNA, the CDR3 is TGTGCCAGCAACAGGGACAATCAGCCCCAGCATTTT.

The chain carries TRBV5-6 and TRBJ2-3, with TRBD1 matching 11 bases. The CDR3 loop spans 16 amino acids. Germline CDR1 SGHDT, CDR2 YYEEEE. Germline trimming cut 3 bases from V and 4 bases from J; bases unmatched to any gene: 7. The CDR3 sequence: CASSSPGQGVADTQYF. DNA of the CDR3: TGTGCCAGCAGCTCTCCGGGACAGGGGGTCGCAGATACGCAGTATTTT.

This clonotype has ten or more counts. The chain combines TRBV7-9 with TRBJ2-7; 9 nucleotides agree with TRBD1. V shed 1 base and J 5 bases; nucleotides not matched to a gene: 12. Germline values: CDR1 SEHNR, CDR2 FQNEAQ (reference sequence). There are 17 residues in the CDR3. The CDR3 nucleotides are TGTGCCAGCAGCTTAGGTTCCGGGGACAGGGCCTCGAACGAGCAGTACTTC. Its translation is CASSLGSGDRASNEQYF.

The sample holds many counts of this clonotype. CDR3 bases: TGTGCCAGCAGTTACCGAGGGGCCTCCTACGAGCAGTACTTC. It specifies CASSYRGASYEQYF. The chain uses TRBV6-2 or TRBV6-3 and TRBJ2-7, with D perhaps given as TRBD1 or TRBD2 (5 bases each). This CDR3 contains 14 residues. The germline V gene encodes CDR1 MNHEY and CDR2 SVGEGT. V gave up 2 bases and J gave up 0 bases, with 8 bases separating them.

The CDR3 region has the DNA TGTGCCAGCAGTTACTCCTTACTCGGGAATGAGCAGTTCTTC. This encodes CASSYSLLGNEQFF. The chain has TRBV6-2 or TRBV6-3 and TRBJ2-1; the D is unclear. There are 14 residues in the CDR3. The ends were cut back, 0 bases at V and 7 bases at J, with 10 bases in the middle. In germline, CDR1 is MNHEY, CDR2 SVGEGT.

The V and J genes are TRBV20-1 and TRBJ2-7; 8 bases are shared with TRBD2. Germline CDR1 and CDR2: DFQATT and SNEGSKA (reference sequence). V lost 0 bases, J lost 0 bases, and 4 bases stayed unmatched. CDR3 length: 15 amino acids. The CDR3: CSARDLAGGSYEQYF. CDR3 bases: TGCAGTGCTAGAGATCTAGCGGGTGGCTCCTACGAGCAGTACTTC.

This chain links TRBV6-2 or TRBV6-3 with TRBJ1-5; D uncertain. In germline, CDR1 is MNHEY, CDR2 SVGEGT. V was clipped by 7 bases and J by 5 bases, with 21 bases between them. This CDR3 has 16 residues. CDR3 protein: CASTTRPGRKDQPQHF. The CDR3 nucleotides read TGTGCCAGCACCACGCGGCCAGGTCGAAAGGATCAGCCCCAGCATTTT.

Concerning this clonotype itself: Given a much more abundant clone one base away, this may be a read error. The CDR3 nucleotides read TGTGCCAGCAGTTCCTCGAGTTGGGTAAAATCCTACGAGCAGTACTTC. Translated, it gives CASSSSSWVKSYEQYF. This rearrangement joins TRBV2 to TRBJ2-7; D call uncertain. The ends were cut back, 5 bases at V and 1 base at J, with 18 bases in the middle. CDR3 length: 16 amino acids. Germline CDR1 and CDR2: SNHLY and FYNNEI.

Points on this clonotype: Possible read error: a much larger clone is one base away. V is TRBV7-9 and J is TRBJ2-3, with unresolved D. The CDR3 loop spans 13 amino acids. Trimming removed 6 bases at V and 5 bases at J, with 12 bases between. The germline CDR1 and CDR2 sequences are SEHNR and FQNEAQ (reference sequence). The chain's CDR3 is CASSRPIRDTQYF. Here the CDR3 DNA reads TGTGCCAGCAGTCGGCCGATCAGAGATACGCAGTATTTT. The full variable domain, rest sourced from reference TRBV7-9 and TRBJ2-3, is DTGVSQNPRHKITKRGQNVTFRCDPISEHNRLYWYRQTLGQGPEFLTYFQNEAQLEKSRLLSDRFSAERPKGSFSTLEIQRTEQGDSAMYLCASSRPIRDTQYFGPGTRLTVL.

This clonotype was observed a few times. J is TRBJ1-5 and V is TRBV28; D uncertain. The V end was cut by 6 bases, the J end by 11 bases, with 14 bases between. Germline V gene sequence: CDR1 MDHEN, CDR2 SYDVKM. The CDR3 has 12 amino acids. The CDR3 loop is CASRSLPETQHF. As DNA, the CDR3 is TGTGCCAGCAGGTCCCTTCCCGAGACCCAGCATTTT. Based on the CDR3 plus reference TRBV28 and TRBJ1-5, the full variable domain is DVKVTQSSRYLVKRTGEKVFLECVQDMDHENMFWYRQDPGLGLRLIYFSYDVKMKEKGDIPEGYSVSREKKERFSLILESASTNQTSMYLCASRSLPETQHFGDGTRLSIL.

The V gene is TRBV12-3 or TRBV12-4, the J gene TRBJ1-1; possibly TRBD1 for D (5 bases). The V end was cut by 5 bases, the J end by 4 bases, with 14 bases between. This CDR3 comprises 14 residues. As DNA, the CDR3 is TGTGCCAGCAGTCACTTCCAGGGAGGCACTGAAGCTTTCTTT. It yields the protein CASSHFQGGTEAFF.

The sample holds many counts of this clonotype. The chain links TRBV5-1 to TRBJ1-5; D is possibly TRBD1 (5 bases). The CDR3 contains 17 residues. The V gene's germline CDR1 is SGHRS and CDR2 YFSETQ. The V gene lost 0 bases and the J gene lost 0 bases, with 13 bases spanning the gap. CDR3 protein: CASSLAPTEYSNQPQHF. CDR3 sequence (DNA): TGCGCCAGCAGCTTGGCCCCGACAGAATATAGCAATCAGCCCCAGCATTTT. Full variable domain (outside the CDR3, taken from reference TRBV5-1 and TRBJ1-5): KAGVTQTPRYLIKTRGQQVTLSCSPISGHRSVSWYQQTPGQGLQFLFEYFSETQRNKGNFPGRFSGRQFSNSRSEMNVSTLELGDSALYLCASSLAPTEYSNQPQHFGDGTRLSIL.

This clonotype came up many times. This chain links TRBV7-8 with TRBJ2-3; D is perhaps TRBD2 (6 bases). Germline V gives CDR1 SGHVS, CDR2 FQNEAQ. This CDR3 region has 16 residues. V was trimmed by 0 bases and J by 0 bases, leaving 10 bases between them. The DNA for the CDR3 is TGTGCCAGCAGCTTAGCCACTAGCCCTAGCACAGATACGCAGTATTTT. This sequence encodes CASSLATSPSTDTQYF.

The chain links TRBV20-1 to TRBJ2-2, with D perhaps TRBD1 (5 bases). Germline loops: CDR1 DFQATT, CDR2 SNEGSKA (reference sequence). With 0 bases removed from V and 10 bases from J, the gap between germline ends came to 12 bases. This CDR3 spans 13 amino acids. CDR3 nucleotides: TGCAGTGCTAGAGATCAGGGCCTTGCGGAGCTGTTTTTT. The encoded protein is CSARDQGLAELFF.

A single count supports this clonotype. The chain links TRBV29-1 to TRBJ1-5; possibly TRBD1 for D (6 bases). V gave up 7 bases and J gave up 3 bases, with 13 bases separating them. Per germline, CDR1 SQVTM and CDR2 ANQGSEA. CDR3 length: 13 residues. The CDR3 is CSGQTGTNQPQHF. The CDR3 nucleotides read TGCAGCGGGCAAACAGGGACCAATCAGCCCCAGCATTTT.

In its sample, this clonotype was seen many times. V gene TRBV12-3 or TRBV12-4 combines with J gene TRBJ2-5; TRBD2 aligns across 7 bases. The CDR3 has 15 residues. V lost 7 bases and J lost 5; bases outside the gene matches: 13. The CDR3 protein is CASTPGRGVGETQYF. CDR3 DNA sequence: TGTGCCAGCACTCCAGGACGGGGGGTGGGTGAGACCCAGTACTTC.

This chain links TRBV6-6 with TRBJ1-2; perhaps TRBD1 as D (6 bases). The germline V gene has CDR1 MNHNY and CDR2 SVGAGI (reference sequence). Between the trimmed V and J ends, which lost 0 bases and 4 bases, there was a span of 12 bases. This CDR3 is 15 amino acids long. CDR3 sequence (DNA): TGTGCCAGCAGTTACTCTGGACAGACTTCCTATGGCTACACCTTC. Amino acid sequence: CASSYSGQTSYGYTF.

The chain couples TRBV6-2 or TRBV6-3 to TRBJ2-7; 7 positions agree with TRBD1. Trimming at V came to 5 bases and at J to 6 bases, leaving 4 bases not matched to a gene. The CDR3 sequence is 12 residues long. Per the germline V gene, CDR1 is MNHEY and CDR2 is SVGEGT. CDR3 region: CASSRGGFEQYF. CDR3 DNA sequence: TGTGCCAGCAGTAGAGGGGGCTTCGAGCAGTACTTC.

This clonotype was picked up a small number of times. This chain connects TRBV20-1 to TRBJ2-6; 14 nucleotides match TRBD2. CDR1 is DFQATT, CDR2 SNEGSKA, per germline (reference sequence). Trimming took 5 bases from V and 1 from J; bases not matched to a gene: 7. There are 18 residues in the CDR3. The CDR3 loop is CSAPRTSGRRSGANVLTF. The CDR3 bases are TGCAGTGCTCCCCGGACTAGCGGGAGGCGGTCTGGGGCCAACGTCCTGACTTTC.

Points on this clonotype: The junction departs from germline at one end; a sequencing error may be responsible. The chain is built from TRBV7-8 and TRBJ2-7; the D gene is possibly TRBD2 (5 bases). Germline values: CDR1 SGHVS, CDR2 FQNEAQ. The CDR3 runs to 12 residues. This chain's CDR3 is CAGSLGLYEQYF. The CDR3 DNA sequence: TGTGCCGGCAGCTTAGGACTTTACGAGCAGTACTTC.

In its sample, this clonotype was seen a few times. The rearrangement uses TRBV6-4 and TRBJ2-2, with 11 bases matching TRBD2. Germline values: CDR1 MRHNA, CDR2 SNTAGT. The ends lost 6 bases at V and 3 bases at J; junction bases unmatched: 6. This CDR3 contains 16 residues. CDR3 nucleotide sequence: TGTGCCAGCAGCAAACTAGCGGGAGATGACACCGGGGAGCTGTTTTTT. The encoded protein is CASSKLAGDDTGELFF.